The text below deals with one T cell receptor (beta chain). This entry is derived from a study of control samples from healthy donors and cancer patients. TCRdb keeps only in-frame clones here, not all; method: immunoSEQ multiplex PCR. The table has around 200,000 clones, over 80% seen once; the top ten hold about 1.5%. Trimming pared 5 bases from V and 4 bases from J, leaving 14 bases between. There are 14 residues in the CDR3. CDR1 and CDR2 (germline): SGHVS, FQNEAQ. V usage is TRBV7-8 and J usage is TRBJ1-2; D gene ambiguous. Sequences were obtained from blood. The sequence derives from a man between 18 and 29 years old in good health. The CDR3 reads CASSPEAAGYGYTF. As DNA, the CDR3 is TGTGCCAGCAGCCCAGAGGCGGCAGGCTATGGCTACACCTTC. The complete variable domain, with remaining parts taken from reference TRBV7-8 and TRBJ1-2, reads GAGVSQSPRYKVAKRGQDVALRCDPISGHVSLFWYQQALGQGPEFLTYFQNEAQLDKSGLPSDRFFAERPEGSVSTLKIQRTQQEDSAVYLCASSPEAAGYGYTFGSGTRLTVV.